Described below is a single TCR beta chain sequence and its context. The protocol was immunoSEQ multiplex PCR, while the TCRdb copy is restricted to in-frame clones and leaves out a portion. Of about 50,000 clones listed, 94% are singletons. The data stem from a study of T cell changes during pregnancy in multiple sclerosis. This CDR3 has 14 amino acids. V lost 1 base and J 6 bases, leaving 10 bases between the germline ends. Germline lookup yields CDR1 SGHTA and CDR2 FQGTGA. The material was CD8+ T cells from peripheral blood mononuclear cells, obtained before pregnancy. The TCR sequence derives from a female donor with multiple sclerosis, enrolled in a pregnancy study. J is TRBJ2-1 and V is TRBV7-3; perhaps TRBD1 as D (6 bases). CDR3 DNA sequence: TGTGCCAGCAGCTTAAGGGACAAAACCAATGAGCAGTTCTTC. Protein product: CASSLRDKTNEQFF.